The rows below give T cell receptor beta chains drawn from one sample of a study of blood T cell repertoires in COVID-19. The protocol was immunoSEQ multiplex PCR, while the TCRdb copy is restricted to in-frame clones and leaves out a portion. The sample lists hundreds of thousands of clones, about 89% seen once, with roughly 1.6% in the top ten. The source material was peripheral blood. These receptors all stem from a woman in her sixties or seventies who had recovered from COVID-19. Each CDR3 is given with its conserved first and last residue. The D gene is left open where the match is weak. The size entry is marked missing in some rows and otherwise reads once, few, many or a size class.

J	V	D	size	CDR3	DNA
TRBJ2-7	TRBV20-1	TRBD2	NA	CSASTPRGGDYEQYF	TGCAGTGCCAGTACTCCACGGGGGGGGGACTACGAGCAGTACTTC
TRBJ1-2	TRBV10-3	NA	once	CAISESNCTICGYTF	TGTGCCATCAGTGAGTCCAATTGTACAATATGTGGCTACACCTTC
TRBJ2-3	TRBV7-2	TRBD1	NA	CASSSDRVRDTQYF	TGTGCCAGCAGCTCGGACAGGGTGCGCGATACGCAGTATTTT
TRBJ1-5	TRBV28	NA	NA	CASSLTGPGNQPQHF	TGTGCCAGCAGTTTGACCGGGCCAGGGAACCAGCCCCAGCATTTT
TRBJ1-5	TRBV19	TRBD1	few	CASSLGQGINQPQHF	TGTGCCAGTAGTCTTGGACAGGGGATCAATCAGCCCCAGCATTTT
TRBJ1-1	TRBV2	NA	few	CASRLLTGLGTEAFF	TGTGCCAGCAGGCTCCTCACAGGGTTGGGCACTGAAGCTTTCTTT
TRBJ2-3	TRBV19	NA	NA	CASSIGLGTDTQYF	TGTGCCAGTAGTATAGGGCTAGGCACAGATACGCAGTATTTT
TRBJ1-2	TRBV5-1	NA	NA	CASSLGVGQGGYTF	TGCGCCAGCAGCTTGGGTGTAGGGCAGGGGGGCTACACCTTC
TRBJ2-7	TRBV28	NA	NA	CASVGPGVYEQYF	TGTGCCAGCGTTGGGCCAGGGGTGTACGAGCAGTACTTC
TRBJ1-2	TRBV18	NA	NA	CASSPPTQLYGYTF	TGTGCCAGCTCACCACCGACTCAATTATATGGCTACACCTTC
TRBJ2-3	TRBV12-5	NA	NA	CASGLTSGTDTQYF	TGTGCTAGTGGTTTGACCAGCGGGACAGATACGCAGTATTTT
TRBJ2-6	TRBV5-1	NA	NA	CASSPGLISGANVLTF	TGCGCCAGCAGCCCGGGACTCATCTCTGGGGCCAACGTCCTGACTTTC
TRBJ2-7	TRBV6-1	NA	NA	CASSPQTSYEQYF	TGTGCCAGCTCCCCACAAACGTCCTACGAGCAGTACTTC
TRBJ1-1	TRBV6-5	NA	once	CASSLELNTEAFF	TGTGCCAGCAGCCTTGAACTAAACACTGAAGCTTTCTTT
TRBJ1-2	TRBV11-2	TRBD1	NA	CASSSRDRIWDGYTF	TGTGCCAGCAGCTCCAGGGACAGGATATGGGATGGCTACACCTTC
TRBJ1-4	TRBV5-1	NA	NA	CASSHRTAYNEKLFF	TGCGCCAGCAGCCACCGGACAGCTTATAATGAAAAACTGTTTTTT
TRBJ2-1	TRBV7-3	TRBD2	NA	CASSFLAGGAYNEQFF	TGTGCCAGCAGCTTTCTAGCGGGGGGTGCCTACAATGAGCAGTTCTTC
TRBJ2-3	TRBV5-1	NA	few	CASSLATGFQGVATQYF	TGCGCCAGCAGCTTGGCCACAGGGTTCCAGGGTGTAGCTACGCAGTATTTT
TRBJ1-5	TRBV7-2	NA	NA	CASSLGDMGNQPQHF	TGTGCCAGCAGCTTAGGGGACATGGGCAATCAGCCCCAGCATTTT
TRBJ1-2	TRBV7-2	NA	NA	CASSGQGLGYGYTF	TGTGCCAGCAGCGGCCAGGGGCTCGGCTATGGCTACACCTTC
TRBJ1-5	TRBV27	TRBD1	NA	CASSDPGAGGSETWVRNQPQHF	TGTGCCAGCAGTGATCCGGGGGCAGGGGGCTCGGAAACCTGGGTACGCAATCAGCCCCAGCATTTT
TRBJ1-5	TRBV12-5	NA	NA	CASGFSSNQPQHF	TGTGCTAGTGGTTTTAGTAGCAATCAGCCCCAGCATTTT
TRBJ1-5	TRBV27	NA	NA	CASSLRGQPQHF	TGTGCCAGCAGTTTAAGGGGGCAGCCCCAGCATTTT
TRBJ1-3	TRBV25-1	TRBD1	NA	CASRSDREYTIYF	TGTGCCAGCCGGTCGGACAGGGAGTACACCATATATTTT
TRBJ1-2	TRBV5-6	NA	NA	CASSPTGFRYGYTF	TGTGCCAGCAGCCCTACAGGGTTTCGCTATGGCTACACCTTC
TRBJ2-3	TRBV28	TRBD2	NA	CASSAQRGVSPDF	TGTGCCAGCAGTGCCCAGCGGGGTGTGAGCCCAGATTTT
TRBJ2-7	TRBV19	NA	NA	CASSMMSDYEQYF	TGTGCCAGTAGTATGATGAGCGACTACGAGCAGTACTTC
TRBJ2-5	TRBV3-1/TRBV3-2	NA	NA	CASSPQGETQYF	TGTGCCAGCAGCCCCCAGGGAGAGACCCAGTACTTC
TRBJ2-7	TRBV7-9	TRBD1	few	CASTPGTGSSYEQYF	TGTGCCAGCACCCCCGGGACAGGGAGCTCCTACGAGCAGTACTTC
TRBJ1-5	TRBV7-9	NA	NA	CASSLQGQGQPQHF	TGTGCCAGCAGCTTACAGGGGCAGGGCCAGCCCCAGCATTTT
TRBJ2-7	TRBV19	TRBD1	NA	CASSTGTGGEQYF	TGTGCCAGTAGTACAGGGACAGGGGGAGAGCAGTACTTC
TRBJ2-5	TRBV5-5	TRBD1	NA	CASSSRTGGKGETQYF	TGTGCCAGCAGCTCGCGGACAGGGGGCAAGGGGGAGACCCAGTACTTC
TRBJ2-7	TRBV9	NA	NA	CASSVGLSSYEQYF	TGTGCCAGCAGCGTGGGACTCAGCTCCTACGAGCAGTACTTC
TRBJ2-5	TRBV29-1	TRBD1	NA	CSVEGRGSQYF	TGCAGCGTTGAAGGCAGGGGGAGCCAGTACTTC
TRBJ2-2	TRBV2	NA	NA	CASSRGSNTGELFF	TGTGCCAGCAGTCGAGGTTCTAACACCGGGGAGCTGTTTTTT
TRBJ1-2	TRBV5-8	NA	few	CASSLFPENYGYTF	TGTGCCAGCAGCTTGTTCCCAGAAAACTATGGCTACACCTTC
TRBJ1-1	TRBV5-1	NA	NA	CASSVDSMNTEAFF	TGCGCCAGCAGCGTTGACAGCATGAACACTGAAGCTTTCTTT
TRBJ2-3	TRBV27	TRBD2	NA	CASSERGAPDTQYF	TGTGCCAGCTCCGAGCGGGGGGCCCCAGATACGCAGTATTTT
TRBJ1-4	TRBV11-2	TRBD1	NA	CASSQTGGEKLFF	TGTGCCAGCAGCCAGACAGGGGGTGAAAAACTGTTTTTT
TRBJ2-7	TRBV21-1	NA	NA	CASRLGTADEQYF	TGTGCCAGCAGATTGGGGACAGCGGACGAGCAGTACTTC
TRBJ2-5	TRBV19	TRBD1	NA	CASSPRRQGSGETQYF	TGTGCCAGTAGTCCACGCCGACAGGGGTCGGGGGAGACCCAGTACTTC
TRBJ2-7	TRBV7-2	TRBD2	NA	CASSLAPRGGPYEQYF	TGTGCCAGCAGCTTAGCTCCGCGGGGGGGCCCCTACGAGCAGTACTTC
TRBJ1-1	TRBV27	TRBD1	NA	CASSITAGDSFGTEAFF	TGTGCCAGCAGCATAACGGCCGGGGACAGCTTCGGCACTGAAGCTTTCTTT
TRBJ1-1	TRBV20-1	NA	NA	CSASISGGPGEAFF	TGCAGTGCTAGTATCTCGGGGGGCCCGGGAGAAGCTTTCTTT
TRBJ1-2	TRBV15	TRBD1	NA	CATQRAGGNYGYTF	TGTGCCACCCAGCGGGCAGGGGGGAACTATGGCTACACCTTC
TRBJ2-7	TRBV6-5	NA	NA	CAVNSPSYEQYF	TGTGCCGTCAACAGCCCCTCCTACGAGCAGTACTTC